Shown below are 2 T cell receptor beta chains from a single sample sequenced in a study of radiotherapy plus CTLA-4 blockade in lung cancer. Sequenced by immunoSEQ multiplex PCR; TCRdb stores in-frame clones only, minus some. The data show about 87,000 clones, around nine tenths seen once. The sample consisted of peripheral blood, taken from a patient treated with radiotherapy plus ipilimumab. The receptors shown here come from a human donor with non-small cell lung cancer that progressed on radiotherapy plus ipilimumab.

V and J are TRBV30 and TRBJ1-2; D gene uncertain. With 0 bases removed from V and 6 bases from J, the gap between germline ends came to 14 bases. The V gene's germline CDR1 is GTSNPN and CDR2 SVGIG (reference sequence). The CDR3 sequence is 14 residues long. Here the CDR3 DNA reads TGTGCCTGGAGTGTGCGGCCGGAAAGGAATGGCTACACCTTC. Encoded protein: CAWSVRPERNGYTF.

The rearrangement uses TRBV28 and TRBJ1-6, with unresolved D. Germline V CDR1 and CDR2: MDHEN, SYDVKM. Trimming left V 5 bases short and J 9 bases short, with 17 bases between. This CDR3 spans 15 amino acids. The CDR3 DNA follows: TGTGCCAGCAGTCCAGTCACCCGAGGGAGTTCACCCCTCCACTTT. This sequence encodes CASSPVTRGSSPLHF.